These 8 T cell receptor beta chains came from one sample sequenced in a study of T-cell reconstitution after alpha-beta-depleted transplantation in children. The library targeted TCRbeta and was prepared with unique molecular identifiers. TCRdb itself ran the PCR reads through MiXCR, one entry per CDR3 protein. Of approximately 130,000 distinct CDR3 sequences listed, about a tenth are singletons. The sequencing here drew on PBMCs, mostly from graft donor cells, taken 180 days after TCRalphabeta/CD19-depleted stem cell transplant. These receptors were collected from a girl in the first two years of life who had a stem cell transplant for combined immunodeficiency, so the T cells may come from the graft donor.

This clonotype occurred many times. This chain uses TRBV29-1 with TRBJ1-2; D unresolved. Between the trimmed V and J ends, which lost 0 bases and 4 bases, there was a span of 15 bases. CDR3 length: 15 residues. CDR1 and CDR2 (germline): SQVTM, ANQGSEA. The CDR3 loop is CSVEDPRPTSYGYTF. The CDR3 nucleotides are TGCAGCGTTGAAGATCCGAGACCCACTAGCTATGGCTACACCTTC.

This clonotype has ten or more counts. The rearrangement links TRBV12-3 or TRBV12-4 to TRBJ2-2; 8 nucleotides match TRBD1. The CDR3 length is 15 residues. V was clipped by 5 bases and J by 4 bases; unmatched bases: 6. The CDR3 reads CASSILQGGTGELFF. For the CDR3, the DNA is TGTGCCAGCAGTATCTTACAGGGGGGCACCGGGGAGCTGTTTTTT.

The chain combines TRBV20-1 with TRBJ2-2, with D perhaps matching TRBD2 (5 bases). The CDR3 has 14 amino acids. Germline loops: CDR1 DFQATT, CDR2 SNEGSKA (reference sequence). Between the trimmed V and J ends, which lost 1 base and 6 bases, there was a span of 12 bases. CDR3 loop: CSARAGSKSGELFF. Here the CDR3 DNA reads TGCAGTGCTAGAGCGGGAAGTAAATCCGGGGAGCTGTTTTTT.

J is TRBJ2-1 and V is TRBV3-1, with D hard to call. In germline, CDR1 is LGHDT, CDR2 YNNKEL (reference sequence). V gave up 4 bases and J gave up 8 bases, with 12 bases separating them. This CDR3 region has 13 residues. In nucleotides, the CDR3 is TGTGCCAGCAGCCCGGACGGTACCCATGAGCAGTTCTTC. This translates into CASSPDGTHEQFF.

This clonotype was counted between two and nine times. The chain recombines TRBV10-3 with TRBJ1-2; TRBD1 matches at 8 bases. J gave up 1 base and V 6 bases, and 1 base lay outside the gene matches. This CDR3 has 13 amino acids. Germline CDR1 is ENHRY and CDR2 is SYGVKD. CDR3: CAIRTGGNYGYTF. The CDR3 DNA sequence: TGTGCCATCAGAACAGGGGGTAACTATGGCTACACCTTC.

The rearrangement uses TRBV10-3 and TRBJ2-3; tentative D call: TRBD1 (5 bases). CDR1 ENHRY and CDR2 SYGVKD come from the germline V gene. V dropped 10 bases and J dropped 0 bases, with 11 bases sitting between them. This CDR3 has 13 amino acids. CDR3 region: CATLDMSTDTQYF. The CDR3 nucleotides read TGTGCCACCTTGGACATGAGCACAGATACGCAGTATTTT.

The genes are TRBV20-1 and TRBJ2-7; D gene ambiguous. The germline V gene has CDR1 DFQATT and CDR2 SNEGSKA (reference sequence). This CDR3 is 12 amino acids long. Trimming took 3 bases from V and 2 from J, leaving 8 bases between them. The CDR3 loop is CSASNAAYEQYF. The CDR3 coding sequence is TGCAGTGCTAGTAACGCAGCCTACGAGCAGTACTTC.

This clonotype was seen only a few times. V usage is TRBV20-1 and J usage is TRBJ2-2; 9 bases are a match to TRBD2. Germline CDR1 DFQATT, CDR2 SNEGSKA (reference sequence). The CDR3 spans 15 residues. V trimming: 3 bases; J trimming: 1 base; junction bases outside the gene matches: 3. CDR3 sequence: CSASVAGENTGELFF. CDR3 DNA: TGCAGTGCTAGTGTAGCGGGAGAGAACACCGGGGAGCTGTTTTTT.